The entry that follows covers one T cell receptor beta chain sequence. Primers for the PCR totalled 60 Vbeta and 13 Jbeta. Generated by immunoSEQ multiplex PCR, the TCRdb table keeps only in-frame clones and is missing some. The sample has approximately 250,000 clones, 70% to 90% seen once. This entry is derived from a study of cytomegalovirus exposure and HLA in healthy donors. Trimming took 3 bases from V and 6 from J; bases not matched to a gene: 10. This CDR3 is 15 amino acids long. The germline V gene has CDR1 SGHVS and CDR2 FQNEAQ. The chain employs TRBV7-8 and TRBJ2-7, with 8 bases fitting TRBD2. The sequenced material came from PBMCs. The receptor's source is a girl aged 2-10 years in good health and CMV-seronegative. The CDR3 nucleotides read TGTGCCAGCAGCTTGTTATCGGGAGGGCCTCGCGAGCAGTACTTC. It codes for CASSLLSGGPREQYF.